This TCR beta chain was identified during a study of cytomegalovirus exposure and HLA in healthy donors. PCR primers comprised 60 Vbeta and 13 Jbeta primers. Sequenced by immunoSEQ multiplex PCR; TCRdb stores in-frame clones only, minus some. The sample gives approximately 120,000 clones, about 80% of which show up once; about 1.7% is in the top ten. V shed 2 bases and J 2 bases; nucleotides not matched to a gene: 5. The length of the CDR3 is 16 residues. Germline CDR1 reads SGHTA; CDR2 reads FQGNSA. The V and J genes are TRBV7-2 and TRBJ1-2; 10 bases are a match to TRBD1. Sequenced material: PBMCs. The clonotype was recovered from a man between 18 and 29 years old in good health and CMV-seronegative. CDR3 loop: CASSLRTGGRNYGYTF. The CDR3 DNA sequence: TGTGCCAGCAGCTTACGGACAGGGGGACGGAACTATGGCTACACCTTC.